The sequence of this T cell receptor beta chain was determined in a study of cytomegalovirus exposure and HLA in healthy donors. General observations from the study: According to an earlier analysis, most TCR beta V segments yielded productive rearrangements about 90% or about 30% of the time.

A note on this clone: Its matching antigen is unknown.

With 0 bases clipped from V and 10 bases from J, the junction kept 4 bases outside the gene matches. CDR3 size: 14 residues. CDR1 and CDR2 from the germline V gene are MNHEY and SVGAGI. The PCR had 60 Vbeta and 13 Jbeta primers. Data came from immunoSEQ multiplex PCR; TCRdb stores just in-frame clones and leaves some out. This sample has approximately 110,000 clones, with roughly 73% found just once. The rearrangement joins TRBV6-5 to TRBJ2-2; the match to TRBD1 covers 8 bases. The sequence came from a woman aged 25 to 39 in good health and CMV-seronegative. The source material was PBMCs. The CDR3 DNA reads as TGTGCCAGCAGTTACTCACAGGGGGAGGTGGAGCTGTTTTTT. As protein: CASSYSQGEVELFF.